One and the same sample provided the 3 T cell receptor beta chains below, sequenced in a study of identifying expanded T cells in peripheral blood. Method: immunoSEQ multiplex PCR; TCRdb's copy keeps in-frame clones and lacks some. The sample lists over 100,000 clones, 88% occurring once. Sequencing was carried out using blood. The receptors were sampled from a person aged 18 to 70 in good health.

The chain combines TRBV27 with TRBJ1-2; perhaps TRBD1 as D (6 bases). Trimming left V 5 bases short and J 4 bases short, with 20 bases between. Germline V gives CDR1 MNHEY, CDR2 SMNVEV (reference sequence). The CDR3 is 16 residues long. The CDR3 DNA reads TGTGCCAGCAGTCCAACGAACGGGGGCGCTGGCTATGGCTACACCTTC. It encodes CASSPTNGGAGYGYTF.

This clone was seen a few times. The CDR3 nucleotides are TGTGCCAGCAGCTTTGGGAGGGGCGGCTACACCTTC. This encodes CASSFGRGGYTF. The chain has TRBV7-9 and TRBJ1-2; D is perhaps TRBD1 (5 bases). Germline lookup yields CDR1 SEHNR and CDR2 FQNEAQ (reference sequence). V lost 3 bases, J lost 8 bases, and 10 bases lay in between. The CDR3 spans 12 residues.

V gene TRBV30 combines with J gene TRBJ1-1; D may be TRBD1 (6 bases). CDR1 is GTSNPN and CDR2 is SVGIG in the germline V gene (reference sequence). This CDR3 contains 13 residues. V was cut by 5 bases and J by 3 bases, with 13 bases left in between. This chain's CDR3 is CAWADSPYTEAFF. CDR3 bases: TGTGCCTGGGCGGACAGCCCATACACTGAAGCTTTCTTT.